Sequencing of this TCR beta chain was carried out in a study of T cells in Graves' hyperthyroidism and ophthalmopathy (dated by TCRdb to the late 2010s). Study-level background: Peripheral blood was sampled at the time of initial diagnosis, prior to any treatment. To identify TCR V-J signatures that set the groups apart, the researchers used a discovery cohort of more than 95 patients, made up of approximately 43 with Graves' ophthalmopathy and some 56 with stable Graves' hyperthyroidism. Prospective prediction of ophthalmopathy was tested in an independent validation cohort of 18 to 20 hyperthyroidism patients and 17 patients who later progressed to ophthalmopathy. The 100 or so discovery patients were randomly divided into training and test sets at a 7:3 ratio. In roughly six Graves' hyperthyroidism patients, the study also compared T-cell repertoires from thyroid tissue with T-cell repertoires from blood. Following sampling, methimazole starting at 30 mg daily was given to hyperthyroidism patients, and high-dose intravenous methylprednisolone was given to ophthalmopathy patients. According to the paper, TCR Vbeta CDR3 sequencing was carried out on 135 peripheral blood samples, which came from more than 40 ophthalmopathy, roughly 75 hyperthyroidism and about 17 progressor patients. Points the paper makes about the study in general: During validation, the model predicted progression to ophthalmopathy a median of roughly six months ahead of onset, with more than 55% sensitivity and roughly 72% specificity. Most expanded thyroid clonotypes (frequency above 0.001) were also found in blood, which suggests that blood repertoires may mirror thyroid immune responses. In cross-validation, a model built on a 13 V-J signature told ophthalmopathy apart from stable hyperthyroidism with under 90% sensitivity and 81% to 82% specificity, and in testing the same model reached 80%/75%. No statistical method was used to set the sample size in advance, and investigators knew the group allocation.

The TCR beta CDR3 regions were amplified from RNA transcripts. For the first round of RT-PCR on the TCR CDR3, the HTBI primer set was used together with the Qiagen OneStep RT-PCR kit. A second multiplex PCR round built the libraries, followed by size selection and purification. The libraries were sequenced on an Illumina HiSeq2000 using paired-end 100 bp reads. On the authors' methods: SOAPnuke was used to process the raw data, removing reads that contained adapters or uncalled bases, had a mean Phred below 15, or lacked an exact match to the constant primer or identifier. COPE v1.2.5 was used to merge the high-quality paired reads, and each unique nucleotide sequence was defined as a clonotype. MiTCR v1.1 was used to align the clonotypes against IMGT TRBV, TRBD and TRBJ reference segments. The analysis was restricted to V-J combinations with a frequency above 0.0001, which together covered 99.2% of the repertoires. A TCS score was defined as the ratio between F50 (clonal expansion) and ExV (chaos), using BLOSUM62-based TCRdist between CDR3 peptides within each V-J. Welch's t-statistics and random forest reduced roughly 540 V-J features to some 14, which were used in a naive Bayes classifier (R e1071). Through fastp at Q25 and MiXCR, TCRdb rebuilt clones from the public reads, retaining in-frame beta chains. All rows with the same CDR3 protein become a single entry with the most common DNA and genes. The V and J calls were not made by the authors but by TCRdb's processing. Recorded for this sample are approximately 400,000 distinct CDR3 sequences; 15% to 19% of them occurred a single time. The ten largest clonotypes hold around 7.3% of the sample.

The CDR3 runs 15 residues from the cysteine to the phenylalanine. The only DNA kept is the CDR3, 45 bases in frame from the first base. CDR1 and CDR2 are read off the germline V gene as SGHTA and FQGNSA. Trimming removed 3 bases from V and 10 bases from J, leaving 20 bases between the germline ends. Stable Graves' hyperthyroidism was defined as no progression to ophthalmopathy during 18 months of follow-up. Hyperthyroidism patients were aged 18 to 65 years and newly diagnosed, with disease duration of less than 2 months. Patients with uncontrolled infections, other autoimmune diseases, pregnancy or lactation were excluded. Diagnoses were established on the basis of clinical symptoms, serum thyroxine and TRAb, thyroid ultrasound, and orbital computed tomography. PBMCs were separated from around 9.1 ml of fresh peripheral blood using Ficoll-Paque density gradient centrifugation. Total RNA was extracted using Trizol reagent, and RNA quality was assessed on an Agilent 2100 Bioanalyzer.

This clonotype was observed at least ten times. The specificity of this receptor is unknown. Per-base quality was not reported, and no clone a single base away is much larger than it. Sequencing was carried out using blood. This sequence uses TRBV7-2 and TRBJ2-3; the D gene could be TRBD1 or TRBD2, each one agreeing over 5 bases. The TCR comes from a woman under 30 with Graves' hyperthyroidism. The DNA is TGTGCCAGCAGCTTGTACGGGACGCCGACTTGGGCGCAGTATTTT. Its product reads: CASSLYGTPTWAQYF. The full variable domain, completed from the reference TRBV7-2 and TRBJ2-3 proteins outside the CDR3, reads GAGVSQSPSNKVTEKGKDVELRCDPISGHTALYWYRQSLGQGLEFLIYFQGNSAPDKSGLPSDRFSAERTGGSVSTLTIQRTQQEDSAVYLCASSLYGTPTWAQYFGPGTRLTVL.